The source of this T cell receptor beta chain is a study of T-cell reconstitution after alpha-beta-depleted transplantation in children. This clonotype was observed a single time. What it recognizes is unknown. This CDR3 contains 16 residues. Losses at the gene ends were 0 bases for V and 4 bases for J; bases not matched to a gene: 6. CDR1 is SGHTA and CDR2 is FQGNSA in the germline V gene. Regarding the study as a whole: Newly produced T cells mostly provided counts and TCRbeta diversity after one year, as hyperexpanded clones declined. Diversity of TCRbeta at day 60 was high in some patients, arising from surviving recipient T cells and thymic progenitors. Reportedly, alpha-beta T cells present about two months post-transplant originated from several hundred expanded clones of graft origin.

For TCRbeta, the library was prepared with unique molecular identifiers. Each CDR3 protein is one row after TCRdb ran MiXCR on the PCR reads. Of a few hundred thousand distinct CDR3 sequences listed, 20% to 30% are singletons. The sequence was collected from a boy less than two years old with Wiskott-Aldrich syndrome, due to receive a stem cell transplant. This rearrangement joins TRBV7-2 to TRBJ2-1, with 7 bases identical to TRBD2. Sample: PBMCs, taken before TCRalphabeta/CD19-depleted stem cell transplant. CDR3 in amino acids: CASSLAGAGNYNEQFF. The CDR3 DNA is TGTGCCAGCAGCTTAGCGGGAGCGGGGAATTACAATGAGCAGTTCTTC.